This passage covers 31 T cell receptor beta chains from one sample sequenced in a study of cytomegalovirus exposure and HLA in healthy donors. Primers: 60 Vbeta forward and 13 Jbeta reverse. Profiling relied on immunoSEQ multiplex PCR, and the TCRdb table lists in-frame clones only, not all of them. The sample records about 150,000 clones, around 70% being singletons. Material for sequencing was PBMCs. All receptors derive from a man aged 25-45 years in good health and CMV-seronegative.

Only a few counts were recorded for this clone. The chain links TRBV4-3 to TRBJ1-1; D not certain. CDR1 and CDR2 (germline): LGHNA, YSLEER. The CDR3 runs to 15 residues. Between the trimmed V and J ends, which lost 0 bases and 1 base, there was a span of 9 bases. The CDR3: CASSQELDWNTEAFF. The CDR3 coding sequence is TGCGCCAGCAGCCAAGAATTGGACTGGAACACTGAAGCTTTCTTT.

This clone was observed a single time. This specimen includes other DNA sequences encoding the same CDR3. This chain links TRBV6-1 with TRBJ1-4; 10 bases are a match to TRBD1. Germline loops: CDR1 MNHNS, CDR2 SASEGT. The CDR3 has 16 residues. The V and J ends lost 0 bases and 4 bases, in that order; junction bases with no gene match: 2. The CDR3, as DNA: TGTGCCAGCAGTGAAGCGACAGGGGGCGGTAATGAAAAACTGTTTTTT. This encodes CASSEATGGGNEKLFF.

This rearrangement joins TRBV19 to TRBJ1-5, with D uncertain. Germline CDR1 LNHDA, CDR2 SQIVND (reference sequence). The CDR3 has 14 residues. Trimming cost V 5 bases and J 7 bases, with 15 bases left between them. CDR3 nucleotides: TGTGCCAGTAGTGGTCCGGGGTCGGGGCAGCCCCAGCATTTT. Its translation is CASSGPGSGQPQHF.

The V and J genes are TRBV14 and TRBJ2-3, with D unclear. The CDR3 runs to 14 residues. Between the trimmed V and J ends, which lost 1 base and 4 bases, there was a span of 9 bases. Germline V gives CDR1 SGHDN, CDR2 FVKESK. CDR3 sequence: CASSQGQIADTQYF. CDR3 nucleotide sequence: TGTGCCAGCAGCCAAGGGCAGATCGCAGATACGCAGTATTTT.

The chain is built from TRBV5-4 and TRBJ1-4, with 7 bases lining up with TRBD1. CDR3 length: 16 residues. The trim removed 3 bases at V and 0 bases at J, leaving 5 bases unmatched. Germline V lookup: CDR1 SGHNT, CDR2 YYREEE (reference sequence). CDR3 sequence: CASSYGTAATNEKLFF. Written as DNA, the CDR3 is TGTGCCAGCAGCTACGGGACAGCTGCAACTAATGAAAAACTGTTTTTT.

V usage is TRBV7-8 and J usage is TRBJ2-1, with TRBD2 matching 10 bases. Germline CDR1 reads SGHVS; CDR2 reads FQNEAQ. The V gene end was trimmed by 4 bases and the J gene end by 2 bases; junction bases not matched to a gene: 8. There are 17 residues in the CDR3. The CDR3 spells CASSSPSGGVTYNEQFF. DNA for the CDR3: TGTGCCAGCAGCTCCCCTAGCGGGGGTGTCACCTACAATGAGCAGTTCTTC. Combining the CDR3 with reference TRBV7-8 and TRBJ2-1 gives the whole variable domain GAGVSQSPRYKVAKRGQDVALRCDPISGHVSLFWYQQALGQGPEFLTYFQNEAQLDKSGLPSDRFFAERPEGSVSTLKIQRTQQEDSAVYLCASSSPSGGVTYNEQFFGPGTRLTVL.

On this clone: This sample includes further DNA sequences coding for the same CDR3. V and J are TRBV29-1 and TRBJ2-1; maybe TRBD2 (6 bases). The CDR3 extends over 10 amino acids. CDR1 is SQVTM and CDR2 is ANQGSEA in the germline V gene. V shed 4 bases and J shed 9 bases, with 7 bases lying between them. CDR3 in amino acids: CSVGGVEQFF. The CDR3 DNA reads TGCAGCGTTGGGGGGGTTGAGCAGTTCTTC.

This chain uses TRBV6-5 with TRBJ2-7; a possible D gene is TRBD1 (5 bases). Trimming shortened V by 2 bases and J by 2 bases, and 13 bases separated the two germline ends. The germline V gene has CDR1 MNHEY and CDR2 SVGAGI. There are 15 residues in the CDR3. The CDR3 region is CASSYSADNPYEQYF. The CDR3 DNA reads TGTGCCAGCAGTTACAGTGCGGACAACCCCTACGAGCAGTACTTC.

CDR3 sequence (DNA): TGTGCCAGCAGCCAAGTCGCGGGGAATGCCTACAATGAGCAGTTCTTC. Protein: CASSQVAGNAYNEQFF. The rearrangement uses TRBV14 and TRBJ2-1, with D perhaps matching TRBD2 (6 bases). Trimming pared 1 base from V and 2 bases from J, leaving 12 bases between. Germline values: CDR1 SGHDN, CDR2 FVKESK. The CDR3 spans 16 residues.

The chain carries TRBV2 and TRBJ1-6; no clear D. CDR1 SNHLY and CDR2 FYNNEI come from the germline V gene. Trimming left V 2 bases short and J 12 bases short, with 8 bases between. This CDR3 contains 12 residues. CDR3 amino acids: CASSEPAGPLHF. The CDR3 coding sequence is TGTGCCAGCAGTGAACCGGCGGGACCCCTCCACTTT.

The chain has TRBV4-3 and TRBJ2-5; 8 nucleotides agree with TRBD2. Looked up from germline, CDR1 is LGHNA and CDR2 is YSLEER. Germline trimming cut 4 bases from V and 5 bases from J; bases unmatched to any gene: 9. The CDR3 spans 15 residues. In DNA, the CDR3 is TGCGCCAGCAGCCTGTCGGGGGGGGCGGGGGAGACCCAGTACTTC. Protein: CASSLSGGAGETQYF.

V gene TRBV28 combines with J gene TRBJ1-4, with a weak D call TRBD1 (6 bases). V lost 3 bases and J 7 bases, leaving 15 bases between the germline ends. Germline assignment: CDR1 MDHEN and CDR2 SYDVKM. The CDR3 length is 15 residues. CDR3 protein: CASSLGGRSGEKLFF. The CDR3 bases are TGTGCCAGCAGTTTGGGGGGGCGGAGTGGTGAAAAACTGTTTTTT. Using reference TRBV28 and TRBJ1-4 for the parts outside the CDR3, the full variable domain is DVKVTQSSRYLVKRTGEKVFLECVQDMDHENMFWYRQDPGLGLRLIYFSYDVKMKEKGDIPEGYSVSREKKERFSLILESASTNQTSMYLCASSLGGRSGEKLFFGSGTQLSVL.

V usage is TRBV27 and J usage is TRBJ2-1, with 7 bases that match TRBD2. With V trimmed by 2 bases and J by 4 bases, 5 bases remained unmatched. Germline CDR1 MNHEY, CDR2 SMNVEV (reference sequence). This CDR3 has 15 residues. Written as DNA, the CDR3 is TGTGCCAGCAGTTTAAGTCAAGCGGGGTACAATGAGCAGTTCTTC. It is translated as CASSLSQAGYNEQFF.

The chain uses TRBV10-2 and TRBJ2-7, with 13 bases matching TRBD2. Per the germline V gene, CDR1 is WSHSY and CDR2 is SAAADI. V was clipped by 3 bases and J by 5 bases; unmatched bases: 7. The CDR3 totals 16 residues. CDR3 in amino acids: CASSETGLAGVDEQYF. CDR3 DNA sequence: TGCGCCAGCAGTGAAACCGGACTAGCGGGGGTTGACGAGCAGTACTTC.

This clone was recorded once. The CDR3 is CASSLGGQGASTGELFF. The CDR3 bases are TGTGCCAGCAGCTTGGGGGGACAGGGGGCGTCAACCGGGGAGCTGTTTTTT. The chain carries TRBV5-5 and TRBJ2-2; 12 positions agree with TRBD1. The CDR3 is 17 residues long. Germline assignment: CDR1 SGHKS and CDR2 YYEKEE (reference sequence). Trimming removed 0 bases from V and 5 bases from J; junction bases left unmatched: 5.

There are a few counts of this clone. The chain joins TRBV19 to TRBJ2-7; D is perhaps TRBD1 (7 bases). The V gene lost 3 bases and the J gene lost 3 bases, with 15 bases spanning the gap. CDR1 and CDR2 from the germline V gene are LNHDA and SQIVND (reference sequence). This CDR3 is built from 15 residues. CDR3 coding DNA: TGTGCCAGTAGTATTGGGCAGGGGGGCATCTACGAGCAGTACTTC. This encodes CASSIGQGGIYEQYF.

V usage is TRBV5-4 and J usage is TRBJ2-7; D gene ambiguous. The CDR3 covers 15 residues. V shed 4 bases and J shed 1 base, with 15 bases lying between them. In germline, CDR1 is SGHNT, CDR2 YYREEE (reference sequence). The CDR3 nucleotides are TGTGCCAGCAGCAAAGAGATCCGTGATTCCTACGAGCAGTACTTC. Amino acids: CASSKEIRDSYEQYF. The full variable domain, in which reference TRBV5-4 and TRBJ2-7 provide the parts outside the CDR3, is ETGVTQSPTHLIKTRGQQVTLRCSSQSGHNTVSWYQQALGQGPQFIFQYYREEENGRGNFPPRFSGLQFPNYSSELNVNALELDDSALYLCASSKEIRDSYEQYFGPGTRLTVT.

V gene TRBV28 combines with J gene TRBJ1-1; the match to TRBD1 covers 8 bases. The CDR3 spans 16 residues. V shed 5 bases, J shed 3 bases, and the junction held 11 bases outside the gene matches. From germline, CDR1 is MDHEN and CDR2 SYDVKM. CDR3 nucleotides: TGTGCCAGCAGTCATCGTGACAGGGGTGGGTACACTGAAGCTTTCTTT. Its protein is CASSHRDRGGYTEAFF.

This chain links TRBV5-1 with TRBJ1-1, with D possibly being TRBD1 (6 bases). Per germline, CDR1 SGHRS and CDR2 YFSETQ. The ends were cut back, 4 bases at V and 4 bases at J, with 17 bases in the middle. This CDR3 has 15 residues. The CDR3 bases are TGCGCCAGCAGCCCTGGACACGTAGGGGGCACTGAAGCTTTCTTT. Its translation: CASSPGHVGGTEAFF.

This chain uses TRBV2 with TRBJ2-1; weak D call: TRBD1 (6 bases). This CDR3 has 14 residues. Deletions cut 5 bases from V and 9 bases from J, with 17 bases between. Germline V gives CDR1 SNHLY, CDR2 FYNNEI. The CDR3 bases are TGTGCCAGCAGTTCCAGGGGCTCGGGCTCTGAGCAGTTCTTC. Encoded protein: CASSSRGSGSEQFF.

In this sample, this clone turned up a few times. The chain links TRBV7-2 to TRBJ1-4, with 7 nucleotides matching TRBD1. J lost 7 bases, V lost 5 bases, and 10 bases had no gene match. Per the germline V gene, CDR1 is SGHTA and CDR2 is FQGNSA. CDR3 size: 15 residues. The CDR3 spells CASSDQTGIGEKLFF. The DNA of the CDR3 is TGTGCCAGCAGCGACCAGACAGGGATCGGTGAAAAACTGTTTTTT. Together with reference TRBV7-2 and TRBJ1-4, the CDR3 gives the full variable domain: GAGVSQSPSNKVTEKGKDVELRCDPISGHTALYWYRQSLGQGLEFLIYFQGNSAPDKSGLPSDRFSAERTGGSVSTLTIQRTQQEDSAVYLCASSDQTGIGEKLFFGSGTQLSVL.

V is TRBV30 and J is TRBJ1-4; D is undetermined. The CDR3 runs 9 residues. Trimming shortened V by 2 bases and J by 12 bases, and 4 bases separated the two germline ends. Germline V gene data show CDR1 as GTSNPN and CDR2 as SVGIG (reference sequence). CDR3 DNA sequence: TGTGCCTGGAGTTCGGAACTGTTTTTT. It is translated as CAWSSELFF.

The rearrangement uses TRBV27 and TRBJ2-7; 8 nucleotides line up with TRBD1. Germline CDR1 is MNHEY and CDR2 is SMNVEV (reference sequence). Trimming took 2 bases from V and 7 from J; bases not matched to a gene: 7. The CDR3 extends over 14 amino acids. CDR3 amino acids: CASSLRQGIGEQYF. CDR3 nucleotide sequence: TGTGCCAGCAGTTTAAGACAGGGGATAGGAGAGCAGTACTTC.

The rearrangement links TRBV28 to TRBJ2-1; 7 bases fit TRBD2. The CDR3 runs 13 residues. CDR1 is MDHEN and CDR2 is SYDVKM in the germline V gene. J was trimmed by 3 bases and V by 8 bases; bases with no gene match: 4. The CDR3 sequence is CASYSGDYNEQFF. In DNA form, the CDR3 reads TGTGCCAGCTACAGCGGGGACTACAATGAGCAGTTCTTC.

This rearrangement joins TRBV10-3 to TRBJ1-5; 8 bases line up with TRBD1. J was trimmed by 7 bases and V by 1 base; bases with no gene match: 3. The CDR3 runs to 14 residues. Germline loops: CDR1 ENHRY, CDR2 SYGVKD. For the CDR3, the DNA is TGTGCCATCAGTGAGTACAGGGGGGGACAGCCCCAGCATTTT. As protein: CAISEYRGGQPQHF.

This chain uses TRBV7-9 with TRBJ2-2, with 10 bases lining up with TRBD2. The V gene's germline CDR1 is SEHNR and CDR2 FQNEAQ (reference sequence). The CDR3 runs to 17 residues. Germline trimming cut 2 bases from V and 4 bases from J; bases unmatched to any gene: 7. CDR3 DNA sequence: TGTGCCAGCAGCTTATACAGCGGGGGGGCCAGCACCGGGGAGCTGTTTTTT. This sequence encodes CASSLYSGGASTGELFF.

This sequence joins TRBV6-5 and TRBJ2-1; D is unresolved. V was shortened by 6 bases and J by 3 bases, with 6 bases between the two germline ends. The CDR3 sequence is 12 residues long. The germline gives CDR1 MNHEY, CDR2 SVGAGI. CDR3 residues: CASRNSYNEQFF. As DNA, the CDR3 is TGTGCCAGCAGAAACAGCTACAATGAGCAGTTCTTC.

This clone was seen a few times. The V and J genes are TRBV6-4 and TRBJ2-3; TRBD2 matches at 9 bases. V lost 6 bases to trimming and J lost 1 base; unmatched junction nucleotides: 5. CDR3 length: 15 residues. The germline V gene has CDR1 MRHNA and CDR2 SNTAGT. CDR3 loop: CASRASGDGTDTQYF. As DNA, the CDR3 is TGTGCCAGCAGAGCTAGCGGGGATGGCACAGATACGCAGTATTTT.

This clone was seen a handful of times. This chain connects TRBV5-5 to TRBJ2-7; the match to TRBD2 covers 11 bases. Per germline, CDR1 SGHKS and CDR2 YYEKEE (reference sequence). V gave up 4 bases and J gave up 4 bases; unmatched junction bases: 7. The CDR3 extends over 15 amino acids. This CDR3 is CASSLTSGGIYEQYF. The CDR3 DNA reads TGTGCCAGCAGCCTTACTAGCGGGGGAATTTACGAGCAGTACTTC.

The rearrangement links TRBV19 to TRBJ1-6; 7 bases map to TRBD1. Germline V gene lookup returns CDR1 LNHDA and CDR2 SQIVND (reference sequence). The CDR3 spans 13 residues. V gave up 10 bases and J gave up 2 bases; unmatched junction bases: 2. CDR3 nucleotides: TGTGCCACCAGGGGGGCCTATAATTCACCCCTCCACTTT. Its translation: CATRGAYNSPLHF. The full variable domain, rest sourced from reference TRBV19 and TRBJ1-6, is DGGITQSPKYLFRKEGQNVTLSCEQNLNHDAMYWYRQDPGQGLRLIYYSQIVNDFQKGDIAEGYSVSREKKESFPLTVTSAQKNPTAFYLCATRGAYNSPLHFGNGTRLTVT.

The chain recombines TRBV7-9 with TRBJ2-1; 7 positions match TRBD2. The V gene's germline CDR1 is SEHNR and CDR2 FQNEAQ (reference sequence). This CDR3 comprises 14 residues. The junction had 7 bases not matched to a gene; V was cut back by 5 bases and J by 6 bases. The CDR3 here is CASSRPGLLNEQFF. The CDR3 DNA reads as TGTGCCAGCAGCAGACCGGGACTACTCAATGAGCAGTTCTTC.